The clone carrying this T cell receptor (beta chain) is labeled large (0.1 to 1%). Its target is unknown. One entry per CDR3 protein results from TCRdb running MiXCR on the 5' RACE reads. The sample carries around 800 distinct CDR3 sequences, around 10% recorded once. Germline assignment: CDR1 DFQATT and CDR2 SNEGSKA (reference sequence). V was cut by 6 bases and J by 5 bases, with 16 bases left in between. This CDR3 spans 13 amino acids. This specimen comes from a study of spatial heterogeneity in lung cancer. Findings and limits, study-wide: Tumors with more nonsynonymous mutations had more expanded intratumoral alpha and beta TCRs.

Time point given: sample taken at primary tumor resection. Specimen: lung tumor tissue, collected at surgery. The sequence was collected from a male donor with early-stage non-small cell lung cancer. V usage is TRBV20-1 and J usage is TRBJ1-1; TRBD1 might be the D (5 bases). CDR3 DNA: TGCAGTGCCCCAGGGAGGCTGGGAACTGAAGCTTTCTTT. Translated: CSAPGRLGTEAFF.